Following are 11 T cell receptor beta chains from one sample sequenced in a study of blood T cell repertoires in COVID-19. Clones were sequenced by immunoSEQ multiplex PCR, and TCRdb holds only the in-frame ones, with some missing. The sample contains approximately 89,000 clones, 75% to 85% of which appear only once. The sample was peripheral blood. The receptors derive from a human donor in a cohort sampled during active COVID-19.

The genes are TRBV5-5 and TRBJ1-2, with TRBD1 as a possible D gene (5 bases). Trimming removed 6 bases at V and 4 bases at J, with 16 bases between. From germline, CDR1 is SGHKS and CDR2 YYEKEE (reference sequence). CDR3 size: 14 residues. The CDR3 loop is CASKTAEVLYGYTF. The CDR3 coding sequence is TGTGCCAGCAAGACAGCAGAGGTTCTCTATGGCTACACCTTC.

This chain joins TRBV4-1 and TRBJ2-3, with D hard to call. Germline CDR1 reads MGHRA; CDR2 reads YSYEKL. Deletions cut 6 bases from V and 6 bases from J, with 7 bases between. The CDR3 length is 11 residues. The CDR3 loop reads CASRRADTQYF. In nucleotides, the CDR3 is TGCGCCAGCAGAAGAGCGGATACGCAGTATTTT.

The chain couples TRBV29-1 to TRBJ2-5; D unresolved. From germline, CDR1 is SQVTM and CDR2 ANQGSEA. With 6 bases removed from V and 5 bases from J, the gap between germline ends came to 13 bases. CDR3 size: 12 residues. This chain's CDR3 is CSVLRGSETQYF. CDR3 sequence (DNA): TGCAGCGTCCTACGTGGTTCCGAGACCCAGTACTTC.

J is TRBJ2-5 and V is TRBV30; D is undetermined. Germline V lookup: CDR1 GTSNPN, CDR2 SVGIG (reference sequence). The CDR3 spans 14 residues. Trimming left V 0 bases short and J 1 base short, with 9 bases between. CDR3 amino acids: CAWSVGSGQETQYF. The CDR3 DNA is TGTGCCTGGAGTGTTGGATCAGGCCAAGAGACCCAGTACTTC.

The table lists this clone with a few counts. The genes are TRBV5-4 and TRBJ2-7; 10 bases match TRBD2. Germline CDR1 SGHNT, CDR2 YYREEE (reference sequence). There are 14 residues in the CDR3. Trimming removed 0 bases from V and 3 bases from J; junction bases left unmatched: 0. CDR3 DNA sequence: TGTGCCAGCAGCTTGGCTAGCGGGGGCTACGAGCAGTACTTC. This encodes CASSLASGGYEQYF.

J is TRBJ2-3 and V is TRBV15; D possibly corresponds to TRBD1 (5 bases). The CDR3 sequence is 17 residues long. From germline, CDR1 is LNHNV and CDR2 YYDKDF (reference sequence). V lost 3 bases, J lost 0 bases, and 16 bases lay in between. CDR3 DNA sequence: TGTGCCACCAGCAGGGGAAGGGGTAATCCTAGCACAGATACGCAGTATTTT. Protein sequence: CATSRGRGNPSTDTQYF. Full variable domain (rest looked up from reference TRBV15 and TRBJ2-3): DAMVIQNPRYQVTQFGKPVTLSCSQTLNHNVMYWYQQKSSQAPKLLFHYYDKDFNNEADTPDNFQSRRPNTSFCFLDIRSPGLGDTAMYLCATSRGRGNPSTDTQYFGPGTRLTVL.

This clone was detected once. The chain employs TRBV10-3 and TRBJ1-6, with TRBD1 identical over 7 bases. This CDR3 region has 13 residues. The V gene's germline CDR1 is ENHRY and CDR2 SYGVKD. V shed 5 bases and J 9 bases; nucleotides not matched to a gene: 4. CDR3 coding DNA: TGTGCCATCAGTACAGGGGCAGGTTCACCCCTCCACTTT. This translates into CAISTGAGSPLHF.

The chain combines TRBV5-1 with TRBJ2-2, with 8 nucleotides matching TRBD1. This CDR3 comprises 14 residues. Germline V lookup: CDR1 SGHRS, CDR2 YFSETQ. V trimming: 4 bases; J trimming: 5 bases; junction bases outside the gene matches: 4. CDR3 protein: CASSPQGATGELFF. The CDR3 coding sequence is TGCGCCAGCAGCCCTCAGGGGGCTACCGGGGAGCTGTTTTTT.

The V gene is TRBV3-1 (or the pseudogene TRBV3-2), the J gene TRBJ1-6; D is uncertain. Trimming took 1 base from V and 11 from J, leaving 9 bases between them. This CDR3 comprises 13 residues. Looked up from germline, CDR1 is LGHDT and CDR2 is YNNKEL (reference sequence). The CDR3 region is CASSQGPEAPLHF. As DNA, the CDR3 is TGTGCCAGCAGCCAAGGGCCAGAAGCACCCCTCCACTTT.

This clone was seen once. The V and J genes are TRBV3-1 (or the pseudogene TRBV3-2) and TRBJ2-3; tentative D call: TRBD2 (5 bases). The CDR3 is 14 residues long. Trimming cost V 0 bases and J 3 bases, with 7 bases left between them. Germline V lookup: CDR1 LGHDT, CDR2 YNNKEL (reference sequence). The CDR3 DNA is TGTGCCAGCAGCCAAGATCGGGGAACAGATACGCAGTATTTT. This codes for CASSQDRGTDTQYF.

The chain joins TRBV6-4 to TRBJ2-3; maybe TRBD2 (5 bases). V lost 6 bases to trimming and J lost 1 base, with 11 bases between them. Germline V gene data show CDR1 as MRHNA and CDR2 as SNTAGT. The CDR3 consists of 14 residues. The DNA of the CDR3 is TGTGCCAGCAGCAAGGAGGAGGGCACAGATACGCAGTATTTT. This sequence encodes CASSKEEGTDTQYF.